One sample yielded the 29 T cell receptor beta chains listed below, sequenced in a study of patients and donors after allogeneic stem cell transplantation. TCRdb called the RT-PCR reads again in MiXCR, with one record for every CDR3 protein. The repertoire holds about 960,000 distinct CDR3 sequences, with more than 15% as singletons. Source material: blood, either unsorted or a sorted T cell fraction (not recorded which). The receptors originated from a human donor who was either an allogeneic HSCT recipient or a stem cell or donor lymphocyte infusion donor (not recorded which). It is not recorded whose cells these are; they may come from a transplant donor.

On this clonotype itself: One junction end does not reproduce the germline sequence, and a read error may be involved. This chain joins TRBV12-3 or TRBV12-4 and TRBJ1-5; 12 positions match TRBD1. This CDR3 comprises 15 residues. CDR3 coding DNA: TGTGCCAGCAGTCGGGACAGGGGGCAGCGTCAGCCCCAGCATTTC. Amino acid sequence: CASSRDRGQRQPQHF.

The chain is built from TRBV29-1 and TRBJ2-4; D is perhaps TRBD2 (5 bases). V dropped 3 bases and J dropped 0 bases, with 12 bases sitting between them. The V gene's germline CDR1 is SQVTM and CDR2 ANQGSEA. The CDR3 extends over 15 amino acids. Here the CDR3 reads CSVDGWGEAKNIQYF. The CDR3, as DNA: TGCAGCGTTGATGGTTGGGGAGAAGCCAAAAACATTCAGTACTTC.

This clonotype was seen a few times. This sequence joins TRBV5-1 and TRBJ2-1, with 9 bases lining up with TRBD2. The CDR3 is 17 amino acids. The V segment lost 4 bases and the J segment 4 bases; nucleotides outside the gene matches: 12. Germline V gene sequence: CDR1 SGHRS, CDR2 YFSETQ. CDR3 in amino acids: CASSLQVSTSGYNEQFF. CDR3 DNA: TGCGCCAGCAGCCTCCAGGTGTCGACTAGCGGATACAATGAGCAGTTCTTC.

This clonotype was counted many times. The junction shows a germline mismatch at one end, possibly a read error. This chain uses TRBV5-1 with TRBJ2-3; the D gene is possibly TRBD2 (5 bases). This CDR3 is built from 11 residues. Germline-derived CDR1 and CDR2 are SGHRS and YFSETQ. CDR3: CASSLDGNVDF. CDR3 DNA: TGCGCCAGCAGCTTGGACGGGAATGTGGATTTT.

This clonotype has a handful of counts. V and J are TRBV20-1 and TRBJ2-4; perhaps TRBD2 as D (7 bases). Germline V CDR1 and CDR2: DFQATT, SNEGSKA (reference sequence). V was cut by 3 bases and J by 6 bases, with 24 bases left in between. The CDR3 loop spans 17 amino acids. CDR3 region: CSASPQRGGRGRNIQYF. The DNA for the CDR3 is TGCAGTGCTAGTCCCCAAAGGGGGGGGCGTGGACGAAACATTCAGTACTTC.

This clonotype was detected ten times or more. The rearrangement joins TRBV6-5 to TRBJ2-5; perhaps TRBD2 as D (5 bases). Trimming cost V 0 bases and J 2 bases, with 7 bases left between them. The V gene's germline CDR1 is MNHEY and CDR2 SVGAGI. This CDR3 region has 14 residues. CDR3 sequence (DNA): TGTGCCAGCAGTTACTCTGGGGAGCAAGAGACCCAGTACTTC. It encodes CASSYSGEQETQYF.

CDR3: CASSLIGTKGQPQHF. CDR3 in DNA: TGTGCCAGCAGCTTAATCGGGACAAAAGGTCAGCCCCAGCATTTT. This chain uses TRBV7-9 with TRBJ1-5; weak D call: TRBD1 (6 bases). The V gene lost 2 bases and the J gene lost 6 bases, with 14 bases spanning the gap. The CDR3 has 15 amino acids. Germline lookup yields CDR1 SEHNR and CDR2 FQNEAQ (reference sequence). The entire variable domain, with the rest obtained from reference TRBV7-9 and TRBJ1-5, is as follows: DTGVSQNPRHKITKRGQNVTFRCDPISEHNRLYWYRQTLGQGPEFLTYFQNEAQLEKSRLLSDRFSAERPKGSFSTLEIQRTEQGDSAMYLCASSLIGTKGQPQHFGDGTRLSIL.

The chain combines TRBV7-9 with TRBJ2-3; either TRBD1 or TRBD2 may supply D (5 bases each). The V and J ends lost 7 bases and 1 base respectively, with 12 bases between them. Per germline, CDR1 SEHNR and CDR2 FQNEAQ (reference sequence). The CDR3 extends over 14 amino acids. In nucleotides, the CDR3 is TGTGCCAGCACGTCGGGACCCCGCACAGATACGCAGTATTTT. Amino acid sequence: CASTSGPRTDTQYF.

The CDR3 loop reads CASVGGRSSSYEQYF. The CDR3 coding sequence is TGTGCCAGCGTTGGTGGGAGGTCGAGCTCCTACGAGCAGTACTTC. The chain combines TRBV25-1 with TRBJ2-7; possibly TRBD2 for D (6 bases). CDR1 is MGHDK and CDR2 is SYGVNS in the germline V gene. The CDR3 consists of 15 residues. V lost 8 bases and J lost 0, with 17 bases in between.

In this sample, this clonotype turned up many times. The rearrangement links TRBV12-3 or TRBV12-4 to TRBJ2-1; D assignment may be TRBD1 or TRBD2 (5 bases each). V was clipped by 4 bases and J by 8 bases, with 21 bases between them. The CDR3 covers 16 residues. Here the CDR3 DNA reads TGTGCCAGCAGTTCGAGTCGGTCCGGCCGGGGCGATGAGCAGTTCTTC. Protein: CASSSSRSGRGDEQFF.

The genes are TRBV12-3 or TRBV12-4 and TRBJ2-7, with D hard to call. The CDR3 length is 12 residues. Between the trimmed V and J ends, which lost 6 bases and 3 bases, there was a span of 9 bases. In nucleotides, the CDR3 is TGTGCCAGCAGGGGTCCCAGCTACGAGCAGTACTTC. It codes for CASRGPSYEQYF.

V is TRBV15 and J is TRBJ2-5; maybe TRBD1 (5 bases). Deletions cut 0 bases from V and 2 bases from J, with 7 bases between. Germline V gene data show CDR1 as LNHNV and CDR2 as YYDKDF (reference sequence). This CDR3 is built from 14 residues. The CDR3 loop is CATSRDSGQETQYF. For the CDR3, the DNA is TGTGCCACCAGCAGAGATTCAGGGCAAGAGACCCAGTACTTC.

CDR3 DNA sequence: TGTGCCAGCAGTGCATCCGCCCTCGGTTCTACAGATACGCAGTATTTT. Protein sequence: CASSASALGSTDTQYF. V usage is TRBV28 and J usage is TRBJ2-3; the D is unclear. Between the trimmed V and J ends, which lost 5 bases and 3 bases, there was a span of 18 bases. Germline CDR1 reads MDHEN; CDR2 reads SYDVKM. The CDR3 spans 16 residues.

This clonotype has just a few counts. The chain is built from TRBV7-3 and TRBJ2-1; 10 nucleotides line up with TRBD2. The CDR3 has 15 residues. V shed 4 bases and J 10 bases; nucleotides not matched to a gene: 10. The germline V gene has CDR1 SGHTA and CDR2 FQGTGA. CDR3 nucleotides: TGTGCCAGCAGCTCTCCCCTAGCGGGAGCTGCAGAGCAGTTCTTC. It is translated as CASSSPLAGAAEQFF.

This rearrangement joins TRBV7-9 to TRBJ2-1; 10 bases line up with TRBD2. V trimming: 1 base; J trimming: 3 bases; junction bases outside the gene matches: 6. The CDR3 is 17 amino acids. Germline CDR1 is SEHNR and CDR2 is FQNEAQ (reference sequence). In DNA, the CDR3 is TGTGCCAGCAGCTTAGGAAGTCTAGCGGGGGACTACAATGAGCAGTTCTTC. As protein: CASSLGSLAGDYNEQFF.

The chain links TRBV10-3 to TRBJ2-7; 7 bases map to TRBD1. Germline assignment: CDR1 ENHRY and CDR2 SYGVKD. V lost 8 bases and J lost 7; bases outside the gene matches: 8. CDR3 length: 12 residues. The CDR3 sequence: CAIARGNEEQYF. CDR3 DNA: TGTGCCATCGCCAGGGGGAATGAAGAGCAGTACTTC.

The chain links TRBV10-3 to TRBJ2-7; the match to TRBD1 covers 8 bases. In germline, CDR1 is ENHRY, CDR2 SYGVKD. Germline trimming cut 6 bases from V and 6 bases from J; bases unmatched to any gene: 7. The CDR3 spans 13 residues. The CDR3 DNA follows: TGTGCCATCAGACCCGGACAGGGTAGCGAGCAGTACTTC. Protein: CAIRPGQGSEQYF.

The J gene is TRBJ1-6, the V gene TRBV10-3; D call uncertain. V lost 0 bases, J lost 3 bases, and 9 bases lay in between. The CDR3 consists of 16 residues. CDR1 is ENHRY and CDR2 is SYGVKD in the germline V gene. CDR3 bases: TGTGCCATCAGTGAGTCGAGCCGAAACTATAATTCACCCCTCCACTTT. Translation gives CAISESSRNYNSPLHF.

This clonotype was detected a few times. This chain connects TRBV5-1 to TRBJ2-2; TRBD2 might be the D (5 bases). Trimming cost V 5 bases and J 1 base, with 12 bases left between them. The CDR3 runs to 15 residues. Germline V lookup: CDR1 SGHRS, CDR2 YFSETQ. CDR3 region: CASRMGELNTGELFF. As DNA, the CDR3 is TGCGCCAGCAGGATGGGAGAGCTGAACACCGGGGAGCTGTTTTTT.

Only a few counts were recorded for this clonotype. The chain has TRBV18 and TRBJ2-5; possible D gene TRBD2, 5 bases. Germline V lookup: CDR1 KGHSH, CDR2 LQKENI. V was cut by 1 base and J by 3 bases, with 12 bases left in between. CDR3 length: 15 amino acids. The CDR3 DNA reads TGTGCCAGCTCACCACTAAACCAGCGGAAAGAGACCCAGTACTTC. Translation: CASSPLNQRKETQYF.

This clonotype has at least ten counts. This chain uses TRBV4-2 with TRBJ1-1; 7 nucleotides match TRBD1. The germline V gene encodes CDR1 LGHNA and CDR2 YNFKEQ. The J segment lost 4 bases and the V segment lost 5 bases, leaving 7 bases of the junction unmatched. CDR3 length: 14 amino acids. In DNA, the CDR3 is TGTGCCAGCAGCGAACAGGGGAGAGGCACTGAAGCTTTCTTT. It yields the protein CASSEQGRGTEAFF.

Many counts were recorded for this clonotype. The chain recombines TRBV12-3 or TRBV12-4 with TRBJ2-5; no firm D call. This CDR3 contains 12 residues. V dropped 3 bases and J dropped 6 bases, with 8 bases sitting between them. The CDR3 nucleotides read TGTGCCAGCAGTTTTGGGATGCAGACCCAGTACTTC. Its translation: CASSFGMQTQYF.

The chain couples TRBV7-9 to TRBJ2-7, with TRBD2 identical over 8 bases. The CDR3 totals 13 residues. V lost 7 bases and J lost 2; bases outside the gene matches: 4. Per the germline V gene, CDR1 is SEHNR and CDR2 is FQNEAQ (reference sequence). CDR3 in amino acids: CASTGLATYEQYF. The CDR3 DNA reads as TGTGCCAGCACCGGACTAGCTACCTACGAGCAGTACTTC. Looking up the rest from reference TRBV7-9 and TRBJ2-7 gives the full variable domain: DTGVSQNPRHKITKRGQNVTFRCDPISEHNRLYWYRQTLGQGPEFLTYFQNEAQLEKSRLLSDRFSAERPKGSFSTLEIQRTEQGDSAMYLCASTGLATYEQYFGPGTRLTVT.

The chain recombines TRBV20-1 with TRBJ2-7; D may be TRBD2 (6 bases). Germline V gives CDR1 DFQATT, CDR2 SNEGSKA (reference sequence). V was clipped by 6 bases and J by 5 bases, with 23 bases between them. The CDR3 extends over 15 amino acids. As DNA, the CDR3 is TGCAGTGCCCGGTCGGGGGAGAAAGGGAAAAACGAGCAGTACTTC. Protein: CSARSGEKGKNEQYF.

This clonotype was detected only a few times. The chain joins TRBV4-3 to TRBJ1-2; D not certain. The germline CDR1 and CDR2 sequences are LGHNA and YSLEER. V was cut by 0 bases and J by 4 bases, with 12 bases left in between. CDR3 length: 15 residues. Here the CDR3 DNA reads TGCGCCAGCAGCCAAGATTTAGGTGTTGGCTATGGCTACACCTTC. This codes for CASSQDLGVGYGYTF.

This chain joins TRBV15 and TRBJ2-7; possible D gene TRBD1, 5 bases. This CDR3 has 13 amino acids. V gave up 1 base and J gave up 2 bases, with 6 bases separating them. The germline CDR1 and CDR2 sequences are LNHNV and YYDKDF (reference sequence). The CDR3 here is CATSRVGAYEQYF. CDR3 coding DNA: TGTGCCACCAGCAGAGTAGGGGCCTACGAGCAGTACTTC.

This clonotype has more than one count but fewer than ten. The chain couples TRBV24-1 to TRBJ2-1; possible D gene TRBD1, 6 bases. Trimming pared 7 bases from V and 8 bases from J, leaving 14 bases between. The CDR3 loop spans 13 amino acids. CDR1 is KGHDR and CDR2 is SFDVKD in the germline V gene. The CDR3 loop reads CATRNLRGDEQFF. The CDR3 DNA is TGTGCCACCAGGAACCTCAGGGGCGATGAGCAGTTCTTC.

The chain couples TRBV27 to TRBJ2-7, with D tentatively TRBD2 (7 bases). Germline CDR1 and CDR2: MNHEY and SMNVEV (reference sequence). Trimming pared 3 bases from V and 2 bases from J, leaving 17 bases between. This CDR3 contains 16 residues. DNA for the CDR3: TGTGCCAGCAGTTTCAAGGGGGGGAGGGCTACCTACGAGCAGTACTTC. As protein: CASSFKGGRATYEQYF.

This clonotype has just a few counts. The CDR3 loop is CASSQDFNRGETQYF. The CDR3 DNA is TGCGCCAGCAGCCAAGATTTTAACAGGGGAGAGACCCAGTACTTC. The V call is TRBV4-3, the J call TRBJ2-5; 7 nucleotides match TRBD1. J was trimmed by 4 bases and V by 0 bases; bases with no gene match: 5. The CDR3 runs 15 residues. CDR1 and CDR2 (germline): LGHNA, YSLEER.